Given below is one T cell receptor beta chain in context. The source of the sample is a study of control samples from healthy donors and cancer patients. Method: immunoSEQ multiplex PCR; TCRdb's copy keeps in-frame clones and lacks some. The table lists about 110,000 clones, approximately 80% of them singletons, with around 6.4% in the top ten. Germline V CDR1 and CDR2: LGHDT, YNNKEL (reference sequence). This CDR3 is 17 amino acids long. V was shortened by 3 bases and J by 7 bases, with 24 bases between the two germline ends. Sequencing was carried out using blood. This clonotype was sampled from a man younger than 35 in good health. V usage is TRBV3-1 (or the pseudogene TRBV3-2) and J usage is TRBJ1-2; no clear D. The CDR3: CASSQSGRAPGPSGYTF. The CDR3 DNA reads as TGTGCCAGCAGCCAGAGTGGGCGGGCACCTGGACCTTCTGGCTACACCTTC.